The rows below give T cell receptor beta chains drawn from one sample of a study of blood T cell repertoires in COVID-19. Method: immunoSEQ multiplex PCR; TCRdb's copy keeps in-frame clones and lacks some. The table lists approximately 200,000 clones, about 82% of them singletons. Sequencing used PBMCs or T cells enriched from blood (not recorded which). Receptors were obtained from a woman under 40 who had recovered from COVID-19. Each CDR3 is given with its conserved first and last residue. The order of the fields is J gene, V gene, clone size, D gene, CDR3 DNA, CDR3 protein. The D gene is left open where the match is weak. Clone size is given for some rows only: seen once, a few or many times, or a class if the clone is expanded.

>TRBJ1-5|TRBV19|NA|NA
TGTGCCATCGACGGAGGGAATAGCAATCAGCCCCAGCATTTT
CAIDGGNSNQPQHF
>TRBJ2-7|TRBV7-9|NA|NA
TGTGCCAGCAGACATCCCAGACCGACAGCCTACGAGCAGTACTTC
CASRHPRPTAYEQYF
>TRBJ2-5|TRBV9|NA|NA
TGTGCCAGCAGCCCTCGTTCGAGTATTGAGACCCAGTACTTC
CASSPRSSIETQYF
>TRBJ1-1|TRBV2|NA|NA
TGTGCCAGCAGTCGAGACAGCACTACCACTGAAGCTTTCTTT
CASSRDSTTTEAFF
>TRBJ2-7|TRBV11-3|NA|NA
TGTGCCAGCAGCTTTGGGCAGGCCTCCTACGAGCAGTACTTC
CASSFGQASYEQYF
>TRBJ2-1|TRBV28|NA|NA
TGTGCCAGCAGTACCAGCAGGGCGGAGCAGTTCTTC
CASSTSRAEQFF
>TRBJ2-2|TRBV7-2|NA|NA
TGTGCCAGCAGCTTGAGCGGGAACACCGGGGAGCTGTTTTTT
CASSLSGNTGELFF
>TRBJ2-3|TRBV4-2|once|TRBD2
TGTGCCAGCAGCGCCGCACTAGCGGGGGGCACAGATACGCAGTATTTT
CASSAALAGGTDTQYF
>TRBJ2-5|TRBV25-1|once|NA
TGTGCCAGCAGTGGGCGGGAGACCCAGTACTTC
CASSGRETQYF
>TRBJ1-2|TRBV10-1|NA|TRBD1
TGCGCCAGCAGGGACCAACAGGGGATTGATAGCTATGGCTACACCTTC
CASRDQQGIDSYGYTF
>TRBJ1-5|TRBV28|NA|NA
TGTGCCAGCAGTCCACAGGATGGGATATATCAGCCCCAGCATTTT
CASSPQDGIYQPQHF
>TRBJ2-3|TRBV6-5|NA|NA
TGTGCCAGCAGAAGACTGGGTAGCACAGATACGCAGTATTTT
CASRRLGSTDTQYF
>TRBJ2-7|TRBV5-1|NA|TRBD2
TGCGCCAGCAAGCGGTCGATCGGGCAGAGCGATACTAGCGGGAGGTCCAGGAGCTCCTACGAGCAGTACTTC
CASKRSIGQSDTSGRSRSSYEQYF
>TRBJ2-2|TRBV5-1|NA|NA
TGCGCCAGCAGCTCCACTCGGACAGCCGGGGAGCTGTTTTTT
CASSSTRTAGELFF
>TRBJ1-1|TRBV4-1|few|NA
TGCGCCAGCAGCCAATCAGGGGTGAACACTGAAGCTTTCTTT
CASSQSGVNTEAFF
>TRBJ2-3|TRBV7-9|NA|NA
TGTGCCAGCAGCTTACCAGCGGTGGGGAGCACAGATACGCAGTATTTT
CASSLPAVGSTDTQYF
>TRBJ2-7|TRBV15|NA|NA
TGTGCCACCAGCAGAGATAGGGGGTCCTACGAGCAGTACTTC
CATSRDRGSYEQYF
>TRBJ2-1|TRBV7-2|NA|NA
TGTGCCAGCAGCTTCAATCTAATTTCCGATGAGCAGTTCTTC
CASSFNLISDEQFF
>TRBJ2-1|TRBV7-6|NA|TRBD2
TGTGCCAGCAGCTTAGCGATTGGTGGGCGGGAGGCCCCCCATGAGCAGTTCTTC
CASSLAIGGREAPHEQFF
>TRBJ1-1|TRBV2|NA|NA
TGTGCCAGCAGTGATCAGGGCCCTGAAGCTTTCTTT
CASSDQGPEAFF
>TRBJ2-1|TRBV19|NA|TRBD2
TGTGCCAGTAGAAGGGTCGCGGGAGGGTATGAGCAGTTCTTC
CASRRVAGGYEQFF
>TRBJ2-7|TRBV28|NA|TRBD1
TGTGCCAGCAGCGGACAGGGTGGCTACGAGCAGTACTTC
CASSGQGGYEQYF
>TRBJ2-1|TRBV2|NA|TRBD2
TGTGCCAGCACCACGACGGGACTAGGCGGGTTCTTC
CASTTTGLGGFF
>TRBJ2-7|TRBV28|NA|NA
TGTGCCAGCGGCGACGCGGGGTTCCACGAGCAGTACTTC
CASGDAGFHEQYF
>TRBJ2-7|TRBV4-2|NA|NA
TGTGCCAGCAGCCAAGGAGCCGGGACTTATCCCGCCTACGAGCAGTACTTC
CASSQGAGTYPAYEQYF
>TRBJ2-3|TRBV5-1|NA|NA
TGCGCCAGCAGCGTTGCAGGGGGGCTGGTAGATACGCAGTATTTT
CASSVAGGLVDTQYF
>TRBJ1-2|TRBV11-2|few|TRBD1
TGTGCCAGCAGCTCCTCGGGACAGGGGTTTTTTGGCTACACCTTC
CASSSSGQGFFGYTF
>TRBJ2-3|TRBV7-9|once|NA
TGTGCCAGCAGCTTTTGGGCGAACACAGATACGCAGTATTTT
CASSFWANTDTQYF
>TRBJ2-2|TRBV9|NA|NA
TGTGCCAGCAAAGAGGGGGGGCTGAACACCGGGGAGCTGTTTTTT
CASKEGGLNTGELFF
>TRBJ2-5|TRBV29-1|NA|NA
TGCAGCGTCCACAAGGGGAAAACAGGGAATCCAGAGACCCAGTACTTC
CSVHKGKTGNPETQYF
>TRBJ2-2|TRBV5-1|NA|TRBD2
TGCGCCAGCAGCTTCGGTAGCGGGAGTAGTTTCACCGGGGAGCTGTTTTTT
CASSFGSGSSFTGELFF
>TRBJ2-7|TRBV19|NA|NA
TGTGCCAGTAGTATAGCCCTCTCCTACGAGCAGTACTTC
CASSIALSYEQYF
>TRBJ2-7|TRBV5-4|few|TRBD1
TGTGCCAGCAGCCCAGGGGCAGGGGGTGCCTACGAGCAGTACTTC
CASSPGAGGAYEQYF
>TRBJ2-2|TRBV5-5|few|NA
TGTGCCAGCAGCTTGGGGTCGGGAGAGTCCACCGGGGAGCTGTTTTTT
CASSLGSGESTGELFF
>TRBJ1-5|TRBV4-2|NA|NA
TGTGCCAGCAGCCAATCCGGACAGAGCTATAGCAATCAGCCCCAGCATTTT
CASSQSGQSYSNQPQHF
>TRBJ2-4|TRBV6-5|NA|TRBD2
TGTGCCAGCAGCCGACGGACTAGCGTGGAAAACATTCAGTACTTC
CASSRRTSVENIQYF
>TRBJ2-1|TRBV4-1|NA|TRBD2
TGCGCCAGCAGCCGTCAAGCTAGCGGGGAATCAAAATACAATGAGCAGTTCTTC
CASSRQASGESKYNEQFF
>TRBJ2-2|TRBV10-3|NA|NA
TGTGCCATCAGTGAGACTATTCTCAGGGACACCGGGGAGCTGTTTTTT
CAISETILRDTGELFF
>TRBJ2-7|TRBV7-9|once|NA
TGTGCCAGCAGCTCATACAGGGTACCCTACGAGCAGTACTTC
CASSSYRVPYEQYF
>TRBJ2-1|TRBV4-2|NA|TRBD2
TGTGCCAGCAGCCAAGATGGGACTACCCACAATGAGCAGTTCTTC
CASSQDGTTHNEQFF
>TRBJ1-1|TRBV3-1/TRBV3-2|NA|TRBD1
TGTGCCAGCAGCCAAGTTATCTTTCAGGGGGATTTTTCGAACACTGAAGCTTTCTTT
CASSQVIFQGDFSNTEAFF